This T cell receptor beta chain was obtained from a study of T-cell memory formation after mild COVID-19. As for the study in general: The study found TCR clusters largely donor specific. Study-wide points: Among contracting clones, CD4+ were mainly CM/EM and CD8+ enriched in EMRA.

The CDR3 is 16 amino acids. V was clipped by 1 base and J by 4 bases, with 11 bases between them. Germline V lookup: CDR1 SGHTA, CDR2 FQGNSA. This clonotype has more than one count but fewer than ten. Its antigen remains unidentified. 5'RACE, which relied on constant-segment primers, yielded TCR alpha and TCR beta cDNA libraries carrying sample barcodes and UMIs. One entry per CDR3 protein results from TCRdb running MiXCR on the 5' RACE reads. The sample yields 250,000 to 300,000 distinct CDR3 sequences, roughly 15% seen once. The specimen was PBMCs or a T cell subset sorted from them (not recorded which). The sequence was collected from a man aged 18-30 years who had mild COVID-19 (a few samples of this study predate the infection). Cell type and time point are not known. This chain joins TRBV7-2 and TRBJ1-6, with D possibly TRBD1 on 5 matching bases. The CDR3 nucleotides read TGTGCCAGCAGCTTAGGGGGCCTTGGGTATAATTCACCCCTCCACTTT. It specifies CASSLGGLGYNSPLHF.